Listed below are T cell receptor beta chains from one sample, sequenced in a study of glioma-infiltrating T cells after dendritic cell vaccination. The data were produced by immunoSEQ multiplex PCR, yet TCRdb's version contains in-frame clones alone and is incomplete. The sample lists about 110,000 clones; 85% to 90% were seen once. Sequencing used blood, obtained after dendritic cell vaccination. The receptors shown here come from a human donor with glioblastoma. Both conserved end residues are part of each CDR3. Fields, in order: CDR3 protein, CDR3 DNA, D gene, J gene, clone size, V gene, CDR3 length. The D gene is left open where the match is weak. The size entry is marked missing in some rows and otherwise reads once, few, many or a size class.

cdr3_aa: CASSSQGGNEQFF
cdr3_nt: TGTGCCAGCAGCTCCCAGGGGGGCAATGAGCAGTTCTTC
d_call: NA
j_call: TRBJ2-1
clone_size: NA
v_call: TRBV7-2
cdr3_length: 13

cdr3_aa: CASSLGRVETQYF
cdr3_nt: TGTGCCAGCAGCTTAGGCAGGGTCGAGACCCAGTACTTC
d_call: NA
j_call: TRBJ2-5
clone_size: few
v_call: TRBV11-1
cdr3_length: 13

cdr3_aa: CASSQDDGLYNEQFF
cdr3_nt: TGTGCCAGCAGCCAAGATGATGGGCTTTACAATGAGCAGTTCTTC
d_call: NA
j_call: TRBJ2-1
clone_size: NA
v_call: TRBV14
cdr3_length: 15

cdr3_aa: CASSLGTSALYGYTF
cdr3_nt: TGTGCCAGCAGCTTGGGGACAAGCGCTTTGTATGGCTACACCTTC
d_call: NA
j_call: TRBJ1-2
clone_size: NA
v_call: TRBV5-5
cdr3_length: 15

cdr3_aa: CASSPGPGQGDTDTQYF
cdr3_nt: TGTGCCAGCTCACCAGGGCCCGGACAGGGGGACACAGATACGCAGTATTTT
d_call: TRBD1
j_call: TRBJ2-3
clone_size: NA
v_call: TRBV18
cdr3_length: 17

cdr3_aa: CASSPGLAGVNEQYF
cdr3_nt: TGTGCCAGCAGCCCCGGACTAGCGGGAGTAAACGAGCAGTACTTC
d_call: TRBD2
j_call: TRBJ2-7
clone_size: NA
v_call: TRBV14
cdr3_length: 15

cdr3_aa: CASTRLAGTYEQYF
cdr3_nt: TGTGCCAGCACCCGGCTAGCGGGAACCTACGAGCAGTACTTC
d_call: TRBD2
j_call: TRBJ2-7
clone_size: once
v_call: TRBV13
cdr3_length: 14

cdr3_aa: CASSYPGTDYGYTF
cdr3_nt: TGTGCCAGCAGTTACCCCGGGACAGACTATGGCTACACCTTC
d_call: TRBD1
j_call: TRBJ1-2
clone_size: NA
v_call: TRBV6-6
cdr3_length: 14

cdr3_aa: CASSANRDTGELFF
cdr3_nt: TGCGCCAGCAGCGCCAACAGGGACACCGGGGAGCTGTTTTTT
d_call: NA
j_call: TRBJ2-2
clone_size: NA
v_call: TRBV5-1
cdr3_length: 14

cdr3_aa: CASSLDQGGKSPLHF
cdr3_nt: TGTGCCAGCAGCTTGGATCAGGGCGGGAAATCACCCCTCCACTTT
d_call: NA
j_call: TRBJ1-6
clone_size: NA
v_call: TRBV5-4
cdr3_length: 15

cdr3_aa: CASSRQENYGYTF
cdr3_nt: TGTGCCAGCAGCAGACAGGAAAACTATGGCTACACCTTC
d_call: NA
j_call: TRBJ1-2
clone_size: NA
v_call: TRBV6-1
cdr3_length: 13

cdr3_aa: CASSQEGGTSDYEQYF
cdr3_nt: TGTGCCAGCAGCCAAGAGGGGGGGACTAGCGACTACGAGCAGTACTTC
d_call: TRBD2
j_call: TRBJ2-7
clone_size: NA
v_call: TRBV4-2
cdr3_length: 16

cdr3_aa: CASRPGTGTSGYNEQFF
cdr3_nt: TGTGCCAGCAGGCCTGGGACAGGGACTAGCGGATACAATGAGCAGTTCTTC
d_call: NA
j_call: TRBJ2-1
clone_size: NA
v_call: TRBV21-1
cdr3_length: 17

cdr3_aa: CASSGQGLNTGELFF
cdr3_nt: TGTGCCAGCAGTGGACAGGGGTTGAACACCGGGGAGCTGTTTTTT
d_call: TRBD1
j_call: TRBJ2-2
clone_size: NA
v_call: TRBV2
cdr3_length: 15

cdr3_aa: CASSGDRAETQYF
cdr3_nt: TGCGCCAGCAGCGGGGACAGGGCAGAGACCCAGTACTTC
d_call: TRBD1
j_call: TRBJ2-5
clone_size: NA
v_call: TRBV5-1
cdr3_length: 13

cdr3_aa: CASSGPGLERKETQYF
cdr3_nt: TGTGCCAGCAGCGGACCGGGACTAGAGAGGAAAGAGACCCAGTACTTC
d_call: TRBD2
j_call: TRBJ2-5
clone_size: NA
v_call: TRBV5-4
cdr3_length: 16

cdr3_aa: CASRPDSNYGYTF
cdr3_nt: TGTGCCAGCAGACCGGACAGTAACTATGGCTACACCTTC
d_call: NA
j_call: TRBJ1-2
clone_size: NA
v_call: TRBV5-4
cdr3_length: 13

cdr3_aa: CASSLASGVLDGYTF
cdr3_nt: TGCGCCAGCAGCTTGGCCTCAGGCGTTTTGGATGGCTACACCTTC
d_call: NA
j_call: TRBJ1-2
clone_size: NA
v_call: TRBV5-1
cdr3_length: 15

cdr3_aa: CASSPRTGISNQPQHF
cdr3_nt: TGTGCCAGCAGCCCGCGGACAGGGATTAGCAATCAGCCCCAGCATTTT
d_call: TRBD1
j_call: TRBJ1-5
clone_size: NA
v_call: TRBV7-8
cdr3_length: 16

cdr3_aa: CASSQDTVNTEAFF
cdr3_nt: TGTGCCAGCAGCCAAGACACGGTGAACACTGAAGCTTTCTTT
d_call: NA
j_call: TRBJ1-1
clone_size: once
v_call: TRBV14
cdr3_length: 14

cdr3_aa: CASSFPLGTTNTGELFF
cdr3_nt: TGTGCCAGCAGCTTCCCATTGGGGACTACGAACACCGGGGAGCTGTTTTTT
d_call: TRBD2
j_call: TRBJ2-2
clone_size: NA
v_call: TRBV5-4
cdr3_length: 17

cdr3_aa: CASSVNAGGFDEQFF
cdr3_nt: TGTGCCAGCAGCGTAAACGCGGGAGGGTTCGATGAGCAGTTCTTC
d_call: TRBD2
j_call: TRBJ2-1
clone_size: NA
v_call: TRBV9
cdr3_length: 15